The next 9 T cell receptor beta chains were all read from a single sample in a study of CD8+CD57+ T cells in acquired aplastic anemia. Profiling that covered TCR beta VDJ and CDR3 relied on genomic DNA as its template. MiXCR, run by TCRdb on the reads, gives a single entry per CDR3 protein. The data contain around 180,000 distinct CDR3 sequences, about 44% of them singletons. It was patients with CD8+CD57+ cell expansion by flow cytometry who were chosen for sequencing. Sequencing input: sorted CD4+, CD8+, or CD8+CD57+ T cells (not recorded which) from PBMCs. Receptors originate from a human donor with aplastic anemia.

The rearrangement joins TRBV24-1 to TRBJ1-1; D ambiguous. This CDR3 is built from 13 residues. The V gene lost 3 bases and the J gene lost 6 bases, with 10 bases spanning the gap. Germline CDR1 reads KGHDR; CDR2 reads SFDVKD. CDR3 DNA sequence: TGTGCCACCAGTGATGCGGCAGCGGCTGAAGCTTTCTTT. Amino acid sequence: CATSDAAAAEAFF.

This chain connects TRBV5-1 to TRBJ2-2; 13 bases match TRBD2. Germline lookup yields CDR1 SGHRS and CDR2 YFSETQ. This CDR3 has 17 residues. The ends lost 2 bases at V and 0 bases at J; junction bases unmatched: 1. The CDR3 DNA follows: TGCGCCAGCAGCTTTACTAGCGGGAGGGCGAACACCGGGGAGCTGTTTTTT. Translation: CASSFTSGRANTGELFF.

This clonotype showed up many times. The V gene is TRBV2, the J gene TRBJ2-2, with D possibly matching TRBD1 (6 bases). The germline gives CDR1 SNHLY, CDR2 FYNNEI. The CDR3 consists of 12 residues. Trimming pared 8 bases from V and 4 bases from J, leaving 8 bases between. CDR3 DNA: TGTGCCAGCTTCAGGGGCACCGGGGAGCTGTTTTTT. It yields the protein CASFRGTGELFF.

In its sample, this clonotype was seen a few times. The CDR3 region is CAISEFSGGISYNEQFF. DNA for the CDR3: TGTGCCATCAGTGAGTTTAGCGGGGGAATATCCTACAATGAGCAGTTCTTC. The rearrangement links TRBV10-3 to TRBJ2-1, with 9 bases aligning to TRBD2. Germline CDR1 reads ENHRY; CDR2 reads SYGVKD. J was trimmed by 1 base and V by 1 base; bases with no gene match: 5. CDR3 size: 17 residues.

This clonotype was detected many times. The J gene is TRBJ1-5, the V gene TRBV19; no definite D call. The CDR3 covers 17 residues. Trimming pared 1 base from V and 2 bases from J, leaving 15 bases between. Germline V gene data show CDR1 as LNHDA and CDR2 as SQIVND (reference sequence). DNA of the CDR3: TGTGCCAGTAGTATAGGTCGTAACATCCGTGGCAATCAGCCCCAGCATTTT. Its protein is CASSIGRNIRGNQPQHF.

This clonotype was found many times. This chain joins TRBV25-1 and TRBJ2-1, with TRBD1 identical over 12 bases. The CDR3 has 16 amino acids. Germline V gene sequence: CDR1 MGHDK, CDR2 SYGVNS. Trimming took 4 bases from V and 8 from J; bases not matched to a gene: 9. The CDR3 DNA sequence: TGTGCCAGCAGTGCGGGACAGGGGGCAAGTTTGGATGAGCAGTTCTTC. As protein: CASSAGQGASLDEQFF.

This clonotype was recorded once. This sequence joins TRBV5-4 and TRBJ1-2, with a tentative D call TRBD1 (6 bases). The CDR3 has 14 residues. Germline CDR1 is SGHNT and CDR2 is YYREEE (reference sequence). V shed 2 bases and J shed 3 bases, with 11 bases lying between them. CDR3 nucleotide sequence: TGTGCCAGCAGCTTCAGAGGGGGGGACTATGGCTACACCTTC. Translating it yields CASSFRGGDYGYTF.

V usage is TRBV2 and J usage is TRBJ1-2; no definite D call. This CDR3 is built from 13 residues. V lost 1 base and J 2 bases, leaving 5 bases between the germline ends. Germline loops: CDR1 SNHLY, CDR2 FYNNEI. CDR3 loop: CASSEGANYGYTF. CDR3 sequence (DNA): TGTGCCAGCAGTGAAGGGGCAAACTATGGCTACACCTTC.

The rearrangement links TRBV25-1 to TRBJ2-2, with 9 bases aligning to TRBD1. The J segment lost 6 bases and the V segment lost 4 bases, leaving 6 bases of the junction unmatched. Germline V CDR1 and CDR2: MGHDK, SYGVNS. The CDR3 contains 15 residues. CDR3 in amino acids: CASSVGTGIAGELFF. Written as DNA, the CDR3 is TGTGCCAGCAGTGTCGGGACAGGGATCGCCGGGGAGCTGTTTTTT.